The 29 T cell receptor beta chains listed next were all sequenced from one sample in a study of human T cells and chemical hapten exposure. The sample's time point: healthy volunteer bleed at 2 weeks. Whole blood, unfractionated, served as the material for total RNA extraction. TCRdb reprocessed the RACE reads via MiXCR and lists one record per CDR3 protein. This table has 43,000 or so distinct CDR3 sequences, 4.3% appearing once. What was sequenced was whole blood. These receptors all come from a female donor in good health. Some clones in this sample may be carry-over from other donors' samples.

Points on this clonotype: A much larger clone differs by one base, so this may be a read error. V usage is TRBV2 and J usage is TRBJ2-7; no definite D call. Germline CDR1 SNHLY, CDR2 FYNNEI. This CDR3 contains 10 residues. DNA of the CDR3: TGTGTCAGCCTAAGGGCCGAGCAGTACTTC. Protein product: CVSLRAEQYF.

This clonotype was detected many times. The chain recombines TRBV29-1 with TRBJ2-5, with D possibly TRBD2 on 6 matching bases. Per germline, CDR1 SQVTM and CDR2 ANQGSEA. There are 14 residues in the CDR3. Trimming took off 6 bases at V and 3 bases at J, with 17 bases between the two ends. DNA for the CDR3: TGCAGCGTCTCTGGAGGGACTCCTAAAGAGACCCAGTACTTC. As protein: CSVSGGTPKETQYF.

As DNA, the CDR3 is TGTGCCAGCAATAATCCTTTAGGGCCAGGGACGTCTGGGGCCAACGTCCTGACTTTC. This codes for CASNNPLGPGTSGANVLTF. The V and J genes are TRBV6-6 and TRBJ2-6; D tentatively fits TRBD1 or TRBD2 (5 bases each). V was trimmed by 7 bases and J by 1 base, leaving 23 bases between them. This CDR3 has 19 residues. Germline CDR1 and CDR2: MNHNY and SVGAGI (reference sequence).

This clonotype showed up many times. The chain combines TRBV2 with TRBJ1-4; D is perhaps TRBD1 (6 bases). The CDR3 totals 13 residues. Trimming took off 7 bases at V and 13 bases at J, with 19 bases between the two ends. Germline CDR1 SNHLY, CDR2 FYNNEI. The CDR3 loop is CASTQDGQPRLFF. CDR3 nucleotides: TGTGCCAGCACGCAGGACGGACAGCCTAGACTGTTTTTT.

This clonotype was detected many times. The J gene is TRBJ1-1, the V gene TRBV9; D is unclear. The germline V gene has CDR1 SGDLS and CDR2 YYNGEE. V was cut by 3 bases and J by 0 bases, with 9 bases left in between. The CDR3 sequence is 14 residues long. The CDR3 sequence is CASSERGMNTEAFF. Here the CDR3 DNA reads TGTGCCAGCAGCGAGAGAGGAATGAACACTGAAGCTTTCTTT.

By sample fraction, this clonotype is medium-sized. This chain connects TRBV20-1 to TRBJ1-5; possible D gene TRBD1, 5 bases. V was trimmed by 1 base and J by 7 bases, leaving 23 bases between them. The CDR3 covers 17 residues. Germline CDR1 and CDR2: DFQATT and SNEGSKA (reference sequence). The CDR3 bases are TGCAGTGCTAGAGGCCCACCCCCCCGGGACGGCGGGCAGCCCCAGCATTTT. Translated, it gives CSARGPPPRDGGQPQHF.

At least ten counts were recorded for this clonotype. This rearrangement joins TRBV5-1 to TRBJ1-1; 9 bases are shared with TRBD1. From germline, CDR1 is SGHRS and CDR2 YFSETQ. The V segment lost 2 bases and the J segment 5 bases; nucleotides outside the gene matches: 1. The CDR3 consists of 13 residues. CDR3 region: CASSFGQGTEAFF. Written as DNA, the CDR3 is TGCGCCAGCAGCTTCGGACAGGGGACTGAAGCTTTCTTT. The full variable domain, rest sourced from reference TRBV5-1 and TRBJ1-1, is KAGVTQTPRYLIKTRGQQVTLSCSPISGHRSVSWYQQTPGQGLQFLFEYFSETQRNKGNFPGRFSGRQFSNSRSEMNVSTLELGDSALYLCASSFGQGTEAFFGQGTRLTVV.

This clonotype was counted at least ten times. The chain joins TRBV5-1 to TRBJ2-3; the match to TRBD2 covers 11 bases. Losses at the gene ends were 4 bases for V and 1 base for J; bases not matched to a gene: 8. Germline CDR1 and CDR2: SGHRS and YFSETQ. This CDR3 has 17 amino acids. CDR3 DNA sequence: TGCGCCAGCAGCCCACTCCTAGCGGGGGGCGGCACAGATACGCAGTATTTT. Its protein product is CASSPLLAGGGTDTQYF. The whole variable domain, filled in from reference TRBV5-1 and TRBJ2-3, reads KAGVTQTPRYLIKTRGQQVTLSCSPISGHRSVSWYQQTPGQGLQFLFEYFSETQRNKGNFPGRFSGRQFSNSRSEMNVSTLELGDSALYLCASSPLLAGGGTDTQYFGPGTRLTVL.

As regards this clonotype: It may be a read error: a sequence one base away is much more abundant. The chain carries TRBV18 and TRBJ2-3; tentatively, D is TRBD2 (6 bases). The length of the CDR3 is 16 residues. CDR1 is KGHSH and CDR2 is LQKENI in the germline V gene. The germline V and J ends were trimmed by 6 bases and 0 bases, with 16 bases remaining between them. This chain's CDR3 is CASSRNSGLSTDTQYF. The CDR3 DNA follows: TGTGCCAGCTCGCGAAATAGCGGTCTCAGCACAGATACGCAGTATTTT.

This clonotype was counted many times. The chain employs TRBV6-2 or TRBV6-3 and TRBJ1-1, with no clear D. The germline V gene encodes CDR1 MNHEY and CDR2 SVGEGT. Trimming took off 2 bases at V and 0 bases at J, with 16 bases between the two ends. This CDR3 spans 17 amino acids. The CDR3 loop reads CASSYPRGRALNTEAFF. The CDR3 region has the DNA TGTGCCAGCAGTTACCCCCGCGGGAGAGCACTGAACACTGAAGCTTTCTTT.

This clonotype was seen a handful of times. V gene TRBV7-8 combines with J gene TRBJ1-6; D is unresolved. Germline CDR1 reads SGHVS; CDR2 reads FQNEAQ. The CDR3 extends over 14 amino acids. V dropped 3 bases and J dropped 8 bases, with 11 bases sitting between them. The CDR3: CASSFDAVYSPLHF. In DNA form, the CDR3 reads TGTGCCAGCAGCTTCGACGCAGTCTATTCACCCCTCCACTTT.

This clonotype came up a few times. V gene TRBV10-3 combines with J gene TRBJ1-2; TRBD1 matches 12 bases. The CDR3 spans 14 residues. The germline CDR1 and CDR2 sequences are ENHRY and SYGVKD. Trimming took 9 bases from V and 8 from J; bases not matched to a gene: 10. The CDR3 loop is CAILPGQGAQGYTF. CDR3 in DNA: TGTGCCATTCTGCCGGGACAGGGGGCGCAAGGCTACACCTTC.

This clonotype occurred many times. The CDR3 DNA reads as TGTGCCAGCAGTCGACAGGGATCCTATAATTCACCCCTCCACTTT. Its protein is CASSRQGSYNSPLHF. V gene TRBV6-2 or TRBV6-3 combines with J gene TRBJ1-6; 7 bases map to TRBD1. The CDR3 extends over 15 amino acids. CDR1 MNHEY and CDR2 SVGEGT come from the germline V gene. With 5 bases clipped from V and 1 base from J, the junction kept 2 bases outside the gene matches.

The chain carries TRBV9 and TRBJ2-3; a possible D gene is TRBD2 (6 bases). This CDR3 spans 15 amino acids. Germline V lookup: CDR1 SGDLS, CDR2 YYNGEE. With 1 base removed from V and 1 base from J, the gap between germline ends came to 10 bases. This chain's CDR3 is CASSVSRGGTDTQYF. CDR3 sequence (DNA): TGTGCCAGCAGCGTATCGCGGGGAGGCACAGATACGCAGTATTTT.

The table lists this clonotype with a few counts. The chain carries TRBV9 and TRBJ1-2; D is uncertain. CDR3 length: 17 amino acids. Germline V gene lookup returns CDR1 SGDLS and CDR2 YYNGEE. V dropped 3 bases and J dropped 4 bases, with 22 bases sitting between them. The CDR3 DNA follows: TGTGCCAGCAGCGGCCGGACCTGGAATTGGTATAGCTATGGCTACACCTTC. Its protein product is CASSGRTWNWYSYGYTF.

This clonotype has ten or more counts. The gene calls are TRBV20-1 and TRBJ2-7; TRBD2 might be the D (5 bases). V lost 0 bases, J lost 6 bases, and 15 bases lay in between. Germline V gene sequence: CDR1 DFQATT, CDR2 SNEGSKA (reference sequence). CDR3 size: 14 residues. The CDR3 loop reads CSARDLRAGGEQYF. The CDR3 DNA reads as TGCAGTGCTAGAGACCTTCGGGCGGGTGGCGAGCAGTACTTC.

This clonotype was detected many times. V and J are TRBV5-6 and TRBJ2-3; 10 bases are shared with TRBD2. This CDR3 spans 13 amino acids. V lost 3 bases to trimming and J lost 5 bases; unmatched junction nucleotides: 0. Germline-derived CDR1 and CDR2 are SGHDT and YYEEEE. In DNA form, the CDR3 reads TGTGCCAGCAGCTGGACTAGCGGAGATACGCAGTATTTT. Its protein product is CASSWTSGDTQYF.

This clonotype was counted at least ten times. The chain employs TRBV6-5 and TRBJ1-1, with TRBD1 identical over 7 bases. CDR3 length: 15 residues. Per germline, CDR1 MNHEY and CDR2 SVGAGI. J was trimmed by 2 bases and V by 0 bases; bases with no gene match: 3. The CDR3 loop reads CASSYSPGGNTEAFF. The CDR3 coding sequence is TGTGCCAGCAGTTACTCCCCAGGGGGAAACACTGAAGCTTTCTTT.

This clonotype was seen at least ten times. The chain employs TRBV19 and TRBJ2-5; TRBD1 aligns across 7 bases. The CDR3 totals 15 residues. Germline trimming cut 7 bases from V and 5 bases from J; bases unmatched to any gene: 13. Germline assignment: CDR1 LNHDA and CDR2 SQIVND (reference sequence). CDR3 residues: CASKVGAKGAETQYF. For the CDR3, the DNA is TGTGCCAGTAAGGTGGGGGCCAAGGGGGCGGAGACCCAGTACTTC.

As concerns this clonotype: This sequence may be a read error, since a much larger clone differs from it by one base. CDR3 coding DNA: TGTGCCAGCAGCCCTACGGGACTAGCGGGGGGGACCTGTAGAGATACGCAGTATTTT. Encoded protein: CASSPTGLAGGTCRDTQYF. V usage is TRBV7-8 and J usage is TRBJ2-3, with TRBD2 matching 16 bases. The CDR3 contains 19 residues. The germline CDR1 and CDR2 sequences are SGHVS and FQNEAQ. V dropped 5 bases and J dropped 5; count of bases not matched to a gene: 13.

V is TRBV7-8 and J is TRBJ1-3; unclear D gene. The germline gives CDR1 SGHVS, CDR2 FQNEAQ. V lost 5 bases, J lost 0 bases, and 14 bases lay in between. The CDR3 contains 16 residues. The CDR3 DNA reads TGTGCCAGCAGCCCGCAGACACAAGACTCTGGAAACACCATATATTTT. This sequence encodes CASSPQTQDSGNTIYF.

At least ten counts were recorded for this clonotype. J is TRBJ1-1 and V is TRBV7-9, with 7 bases aligning to TRBD1. V lost 1 base to trimming and J lost 3 bases; unmatched junction nucleotides: 5. This CDR3 is 15 amino acids long. Germline CDR1 is SEHNR and CDR2 is FQNEAQ (reference sequence). CDR3 bases: TGTGCCAGCAGCTTAGTACGACAGGGCCACACTGAAGCTTTCTTT. Protein: CASSLVRQGHTEAFF.

This clonotype was seen ten or more times. The rearrangement uses TRBV7-2 and TRBJ2-3; D gene uncertain. Per the germline V gene, CDR1 is SGHTA and CDR2 is FQGNSA. V was clipped by 6 bases and J by 6 bases, with 7 bases between them. CDR3 length: 11 residues. The CDR3 region is CASSLADTQYF. CDR3 nucleotides: TGTGCCAGCAGTTTGGCGGATACGCAGTATTTT.

This clonotype has a handful of counts. In DNA, the CDR3 is TGTGCCAGCAGCTTAAGGTATCATCAGCCCCAGCATTTT. This gives the protein CASSLRYHQPQHF. The chain employs TRBV7-2 and TRBJ1-5; D is uncertain. Trimming removed 2 bases at V and 5 bases at J, with 7 bases between. This CDR3 region has 13 residues. Germline assignment: CDR1 SGHTA and CDR2 FQGNSA.

This clonotype was observed at least ten times. The chain employs TRBV7-2 and TRBJ1-1, with D perhaps matching TRBD1 (5 bases). The CDR3 consists of 12 residues. Trimming pared 5 bases from V and 4 bases from J, leaving 8 bases between. CDR1 and CDR2 from the germline V gene are SGHTA and FQGNSA. In DNA, the CDR3 is TGTGCCAGCAGCCTGGGGGTCACTGAAGCTTTCTTT. It encodes CASSLGVTEAFF.

This clonotype was observed many times. DNA for the CDR3: TGTGCCAGCAGCCCAGTCAGGCGAGGAGTAAACACTGAAGCTTTCTTT. Protein product: CASSPVRRGVNTEAFF. This rearrangement joins TRBV13 to TRBJ1-1; no clear D. Germline assignment: CDR1 PRHDT and CDR2 FYEKMQ (reference sequence). The CDR3 sequence is 16 residues long. V lost 5 bases and J 2 bases, leaving 18 bases between the germline ends.

This clonotype was picked up many times. The rearrangement uses TRBV6-2 or TRBV6-3 and TRBJ2-5; tentative D call: TRBD1 (6 bases). Trimming pared 2 bases from V and 10 bases from J, leaving 23 bases between. Germline loops: CDR1 MNHEY, CDR2 SVGEGT. The CDR3 is 16 amino acids. The CDR3 region has the DNA TGTGCCAGCAGTTACCAAACGCCTTGGACAGTCCGGGACCAGTACTTC. It specifies CASSYQTPWTVRDQYF.

This clonotype was picked up many times. The chain couples TRBV12-3 or TRBV12-4 to TRBJ1-3; D unclear. The germline V and J ends were trimmed by 3 bases and 4 bases, with 4 bases remaining between them. This CDR3 is 12 amino acids long. CDR3 amino acids: CASSFRGNTIYF. The CDR3 nucleotides are TGTGCCAGCAGTTTCAGGGGAAACACCATATATTTT.

This clonotype occurred a few times. This sequence joins TRBV5-1 and TRBJ2-1; weak D call: TRBD2 (5 bases). This CDR3 has 14 amino acids. Per the germline V gene, CDR1 is SGHRS and CDR2 is YFSETQ. V was cut by 2 bases and J by 7 bases, with 13 bases left in between. The CDR3 is CASSFTSFRNEQFF. DNA for the CDR3: TGCGCCAGCAGCTTCACTAGTTTCAGGAATGAGCAGTTCTTC. The full variable domain, with the rest looked up from reference TRBV5-1 and TRBJ2-1, is KAGVTQTPRYLIKTRGQQVTLSCSPISGHRSVSWYQQTPGQGLQFLFEYFSETQRNKGNFPGRFSGRQFSNSRSEMNVSTLELGDSALYLCASSFTSFRNEQFFGPGTRLTVL.